Detailed here is one T cell receptor (beta chain). This entry is derived from a study of cytomegalovirus exposure and HLA in healthy donors. PCR employed 60 Vbeta and 13 Jbeta primers. Method: immunoSEQ multiplex PCR; TCRdb's copy keeps in-frame clones and lacks some. The profile covers approximately 140,000 clones, with 60% to 85% appearing a single time and approximately 4% taken by the ten largest. The sample was PBMCs. This clonotype was sampled from a man aged 18 to 30 in good health and CMV-seronegative.

CDR3 nucleotides: TGTGCCAGCAGCTTGGGTGCGTTACAGGTCGGCTACACCTTC. This sequence encodes CASSLGALQVGYTF. This chain links TRBV5-6 with TRBJ1-2; TRBD1 might be the D (5 bases). CDR3 size: 14 residues. V lost 0 bases, J lost 8 bases, and 14 bases lay in between. Germline CDR1 and CDR2: SGHDT and YYEEEE.